These 14 T cell receptor beta chains were all obtained from the same sample, sequenced in a study of T-cell reconstitution after alpha-beta-depleted transplantation in children. Unique molecular identifiers were incorporated when the TCRbeta library was constructed. One entry per CDR3 protein results from TCRdb running MiXCR on the PCR reads. The sample includes a few hundred thousand distinct CDR3 sequences, about a quarter of them seen just once. Here the sequenced sample was PBMCs, taken before TCRalphabeta/CD19-depleted stem cell transplant. These receptors were obtained from a boy under two years old with Wiskott-Aldrich syndrome, due to receive a stem cell transplant.

Only a few counts were recorded for this clonotype. This chain connects TRBV27 to TRBJ1-2; TRBD1 aligns across 8 bases. Germline-derived CDR1 and CDR2 are MNHEY and SMNVEV (reference sequence). The V segment lost 5 bases and the J segment 3 bases; nucleotides outside the gene matches: 11. The CDR3 loop spans 16 amino acids. The CDR3, as DNA: TGTGCCAGCAGTCGACGACAGGGGCTAGATGACTATGGCTACACCTTC. It yields the protein CASSRRQGLDDYGYTF.

The chain joins TRBV12-3 or TRBV12-4 to TRBJ1-2; tentative D call: TRBD1 (5 bases). The V gene lost 6 bases and the J gene lost 2 bases, with 13 bases spanning the gap. This CDR3 region has 14 residues. This CDR3 is CASRSLTENYGYTF. DNA of the CDR3: TGTGCCAGCAGATCTCTGACAGAAAACTATGGCTACACCTTC.

This clonotype was counted between two and nine times. This sequence joins TRBV29-1 and TRBJ2-3, with D unresolved. Germline V CDR1 and CDR2: SQVTM, ANQGSEA. The CDR3 is 11 residues long. The germline V and J ends were trimmed by 4 bases and 3 bases, with 5 bases remaining between them. CDR3 nucleotide sequence: TGCAGCGTTGGTTGGACAGATACGCAGTATTTT. It specifies CSVGWTDTQYF.

The chain employs TRBV5-1 and TRBJ2-1, with unresolved D. The CDR3 consists of 15 residues. Germline V lookup: CDR1 SGHRS, CDR2 YFSETQ. V lost 4 bases to trimming and J lost 6 bases, with 17 bases between them. In DNA form, the CDR3 reads TGCGCCAGCAGCCCGCAAGGATCTCTAGGCAATGAGCAGTTCTTC. Protein product: CASSPQGSLGNEQFF.

This clonotype came up many times. V usage is TRBV25-1 and J usage is TRBJ2-1; a weak D match, TRBD2 (6 bases). This CDR3 is built from 14 residues. Germline assignment: CDR1 MGHDK and CDR2 SYGVNS. The V end lost 6 bases, the J end lost 4 bases, and 13 bases lay between the germline ends. CDR3 loop: CASSVAGSYNEQFF. The CDR3 DNA follows: TGTGCCAGCAGCGTAGCCGGGAGTTACAATGAGCAGTTCTTC.

This chain's CDR3 is CASSPQSRGPYNEQFF. The CDR3 coding sequence is TGTGCCAGCAGTCCCCAGTCTAGGGGACCTTACAATGAGCAGTTCTTC. V usage is TRBV12-3 or TRBV12-4 and J usage is TRBJ2-1; TRBD1 or TRBD2 may be the D gene (5 bases each). V was pared by 5 bases and J by 4 bases, with 18 bases between. This CDR3 comprises 16 residues.

This clonotype was counted only a few times. The J gene is TRBJ2-7, the V gene TRBV27; D is uncertain. The V gene's germline CDR1 is MNHEY and CDR2 SMNVEV (reference sequence). V lost 3 bases and J 1 base, leaving 10 bases between the germline ends. The CDR3 is made up of 14 amino acids. This CDR3 is CASSFMGKSYEQYF. CDR3 coding DNA: TGTGCCAGCAGTTTCATGGGGAAATCCTACGAGCAGTACTTC.

The chain employs TRBV20-1 and TRBJ2-7; D possibly matches TRBD1 or TRBD2 (6 bases each). The germline gives CDR1 DFQATT, CDR2 SNEGSKA (reference sequence). V shed 5 bases and J shed 3 bases, with 17 bases lying between them. The length of the CDR3 is 14 residues. Written as DNA, the CDR3 is TGCAGTGCTCGGACGTGGGGGGCTGGCTACGAGCAGTACTTC. This sequence encodes CSARTWGAGYEQYF.

This clonotype appeared a few times. The V call is TRBV5-6, the J call TRBJ1-3; TRBD1 is a possible D gene (6 bases). V lost 4 bases to trimming and J lost 0 bases, with 17 bases between them. This CDR3 has 17 residues. Germline V gives CDR1 SGHDT, CDR2 YYEEEE. The CDR3 DNA sequence: TGTGCCAGCAGCAGGGGGGGTCCAGCCTCCTCTGGAAACACCATATATTTT. This sequence encodes CASSRGGPASSGNTIYF.

This sequence joins TRBV30 and TRBJ1-6; no definite D call. The V and J ends lost 3 bases and 5 bases respectively, with 8 bases between them. Germline loops: CDR1 GTSNPN, CDR2 SVGIG (reference sequence). The CDR3 covers 13 residues. CDR3 bases: TGTGCCTGGAGGGACCTCGATAATTCACCCCTCCACTTT. It is translated as CAWRDLDNSPLHF.

This clonotype was detected once. J is TRBJ2-7 and V is TRBV6-1; 9 bases fit TRBD2. The trim removed 7 bases at V and 2 bases at J, leaving 12 bases unmatched. CDR3 size: 16 residues. CDR1 is MNHNS, CDR2 SASEGT, per germline. For the CDR3, the DNA is TGTGCCAGCACAATAGCGGGAGCTCGTCGAACCTACGAGCAGTACTTC. Translation: CASTIAGARRTYEQYF.

This clonotype has only a few counts. The chain joins TRBV5-1 to TRBJ2-2, with D hard to call. The CDR3 runs to 12 residues. Trimming removed 4 bases from V and 6 bases from J, with 7 bases in between. From germline, CDR1 is SGHRS and CDR2 YFSETQ. CDR3 bases: TGCGCCAGCAGCACCGGGCCCGGGGAGCTGTTTTTT. Translating gives CASSTGPGELFF.

The chain is built from TRBV7-2 and TRBJ1-5; no clear D gene. CDR1 SGHTA and CDR2 FQGNSA come from the germline V gene. CDR3 length: 12 amino acids. V lost 3 bases and J 6 bases, leaving 6 bases between the germline ends. CDR3 in amino acids: CASSFATQPQHF. The DNA for the CDR3 is TGTGCCAGCAGCTTTGCAACTCAGCCCCAGCATTTT.

In this sample, this clonotype turned up once. The chain combines TRBV6-2 or TRBV6-3 with TRBJ2-5; no clear D gene. Germline CDR1 MNHEY, CDR2 SVGEGT. The ends were cut back, 6 bases at V and 10 bases at J, with 15 bases in the middle. The CDR3 has 12 amino acids. In nucleotides, the CDR3 is TGTGCCAGCAGCCAACTCGAAAAGAACCAGTACTTC. Translated: CASSQLEKNQYF.